Below are 2 T cell receptor beta chains sequenced from a single sample in a study of T cell changes during pregnancy in multiple sclerosis. Sequencing used immunoSEQ multiplex PCR; TCRdb keeps in-frame clones, though not all of them. The top ten hold 2% to 2.5% of the sample, which has 70,000 to 95,000 clones, about 94% seen once. Sample: peripheral blood, taken in the third trimester of pregnancy. The receptors derive from a female donor with multiple sclerosis, enrolled in a pregnancy study.

The chain joins TRBV28 to TRBJ2-1; TRBD2 is a possible D gene (6 bases). Germline V gene lookup returns CDR1 MDHEN and CDR2 SYDVKM. This CDR3 has 15 amino acids. V lost 2 bases and J lost 0, with 8 bases in between. CDR3 sequence: CASSLGGSSYNEQFF. The CDR3 DNA reads TGTGCCAGCAGTTTAGGGGGGAGCTCCTACAATGAGCAGTTCTTC. Supplemented by reference TRBV28 and TRBJ2-1, the full variable domain reads DVKVTQSSRYLVKRTGEKVFLECVQDMDHENMFWYRQDPGLGLRLIYFSYDVKMKEKGDIPEGYSVSREKKERFSLILESASTNQTSMYLCASSLGGSSYNEQFFGPGTRLTVL.

J is TRBJ1-1 and V is TRBV6-5; the D gene is possibly TRBD1 (6 bases). V was shortened by 4 bases and J by 0 bases, with 12 bases between the two germline ends. CDR1 and CDR2 from the germline V gene are MNHEY and SVGAGI. This CDR3 has 15 residues. The CDR3 region is CASSLGQSMNTEAFF. CDR3 DNA sequence: TGTGCCAGCAGTTTGGGACAATCCATGAACACTGAAGCTTTCTTT.